This T cell receptor (beta chain) was obtained from a study of T cells expressing NK-cell markers. Study summary: In sorted CD3+CD56+NKG2C+, CD3+CD56+NKG2C- and CD3+CD56-NKG2C+ T cells, TCR beta repertoires were obtained.

In regard to this clonotype: Its antigen is currently unknown.

Germline CDR1 and CDR2: SGHRS and YFSETQ. This CDR3 contains 14 residues. A 5'RACE template switching approach incorporating UMIs was used to make TCR beta cDNA. TCRdb reprocessed the 5' RACE reads and stores each CDR3 protein as one record, lacking DNA. The sample totals 440,000 or so distinct CDR3 sequences; its top ten clones hold roughly 7.2%. Broader study findings: Whether expanded NKG2C+ T cell clones recognized HCMV stayed uncertain. Among several donors, these clonotypes also ranked first in the CD3+CD56-NKG2C+ fraction.

The sequencing input was blood T cells: a sorted CD56 or NKG2C T cell subset, CD4+ or CD8+ T cells, or bulk PBMC T cells (not recorded which). The chain is built from TRBV5-1 and TRBJ2-1; the TRBD1 assignment by TCRdb is unverifiable without DNA. The source of this sequence is a woman aged 18 to 75 in good health. The CDR3 protein is CASSPLGPNNEQFF.